Shown below are 2 T cell receptor beta chains from a single sample sequenced in a study of blood T cell repertoires in COVID-19. The method was immunoSEQ multiplex PCR; TCRdb's version includes in-frame clones alone and lacks a portion of them. Of 250,000 to 350,000 clones in the sample, over 75% were seen once. The sequenced material came from peripheral blood. Every receptor here comes from a woman in her 50s with active or convalescent COVID-19.

J is TRBJ1-1 and V is TRBV4-2, with 9 bases fitting TRBD1. The CDR3 is 19 residues long. Germline loops: CDR1 LGHNA, CDR2 YNFKEQ. Unmatched junction bases numbered 22, after V lost 1 base and J lost 10 bases. CDR3 in amino acids: CASSQGTGDVSGKRSGAFF. Written as DNA, the CDR3 is TGTGCCAGCAGCCAAGGGACAGGGGACGTTTCAGGGAAACGATCGGGAGCTTTCTTT.

The chain is built from TRBV11-3 and TRBJ2-2; 7 positions agree with TRBD1. CDR1 SGHNT and CDR2 YENEEA come from the germline V gene. Trimming took 4 bases from V and 1 from J; bases not matched to a gene: 3. The CDR3 is made up of 15 amino acids. Here the CDR3 DNA reads TGTGCCAGCAGCTATTACAGGGGGAACACCGGGGAGCTGTTTTTT. Residues: CASSYYRGNTGELFF.